The 19 T cell receptor beta chains reported below all come from one sample, sequenced in a study of PD-L1 blockade in urothelial cancer. Clones were read by immunoSEQ multiplex PCR, and TCRdb kept only the in-frame ones, dropping some. The top ten clones hold around 1.8% of a sample with just under 40,000 clones, around nine tenths of them seen once. The specimen was PBMCs, collected around atezolizumab (anti-PD-L1) treatment. These receptors all stem from a man between 60 and 70 years old with urothelial cancer.

The rearrangement joins TRBV5-1 to TRBJ1-1; the D gene is possibly TRBD1 (5 bases). V lost 3 bases to trimming and J lost 1 base, with 13 bases between them. The CDR3 loop spans 15 amino acids. CDR1 is SGHRS, CDR2 YFSETQ, per germline. The CDR3 nucleotides are TGCGCCAGCAGCTCACGGGGGAAGGAGAACACTGAAGCTTTCTTT. This sequence encodes CASSSRGKENTEAFF.

CDR3 in amino acids: CATSTGQGLYEQYF. The CDR3 DNA reads as TGCGCCACTTCGACGGGACAGGGCCTCTACGAGCAGTACTTC. V gene TRBV5-1 combines with J gene TRBJ2-7; 9 nucleotides agree with TRBD1. This CDR3 is 14 amino acids long. Germline V gene lookup returns CDR1 SGHRS and CDR2 YFSETQ. The V and J ends lost 9 bases and 3 bases, in that order; junction bases with no gene match: 10.

There are a few counts of this clone. This sequence joins TRBV7-6 and TRBJ1-1; TRBD1 is a possible D gene (6 bases). The CDR3 is made up of 14 amino acids. V was trimmed by 5 bases and J by 1 base, leaving 11 bases between them. Germline CDR1 and CDR2: SGHVS and FNYEAQ. The CDR3 reads CASSPRGGNTEAFF. The CDR3 nucleotides are TGTGCCAGCAGCCCCAGGGGTGGGAACACTGAAGCTTTCTTT. The whole variable domain, remainder taken from reference TRBV7-6 and TRBJ1-1, is GAGVSQSPRYKVTKRGQDVALRCDPISGHVSLYWYRQALGQGPEFLTYFNYEAQQDKSGLPNDRFSAERPEGSISTLTIQRTEQRDSAMYRCASSPRGGNTEAFFGQGTRLTVV.

V is TRBV2 and J is TRBJ1-2, with 8 bases fitting TRBD1. CDR1 SNHLY and CDR2 FYNNEI come from the germline V gene. J was trimmed by 5 bases and V by 8 bases; bases with no gene match: 7. This CDR3 contains 13 residues. In DNA, the CDR3 is TGTGCCAGCGGGAGAACAGGGGGGTATGGCTACACCTTC. This sequence encodes CASGRTGGYGYTF.

Details on this clone: Other DNA sequences in the same sample also yield this CDR3. This rearrangement joins TRBV4-2 to TRBJ2-7; 10 nucleotides match TRBD1. Per the germline V gene, CDR1 is LGHNA and CDR2 is YNFKEQ. Trimming took 1 base from V and 4 from J; bases not matched to a gene: 1. This CDR3 contains 14 residues. As DNA, the CDR3 is TGTGCCAGCAGCCAAGGACAGGGGGCGTACGAGCAGTACTTC. Amino acids: CASSQGQGAYEQYF.

The chain is built from TRBV28 and TRBJ1-1, with TRBD1 as a possible D gene (6 bases). The CDR3 consists of 16 residues. The V gene lost 2 bases and the J gene lost 0 bases, with 13 bases spanning the gap. Looked up from germline, CDR1 is MDHEN and CDR2 is SYDVKM. The CDR3 here is CASSLLGQQMNTEAFF. CDR3 in DNA: TGTGCCAGCAGTTTACTCGGACAGCAAATGAACACTGAAGCTTTCTTT.

The V call is TRBV4-1, the J call TRBJ2-1; tentative D call: TRBD2 (6 bases). V lost 4 bases and J lost 9, with 13 bases in between. CDR3 size: 13 residues. Germline V lookup: CDR1 MGHRA, CDR2 YSYEKL. The CDR3 region has the DNA TGCGCCAGCAGCCCTCTTTTGGGACTTGAGCAGTTCTTC. Translating it yields CASSPLLGLEQFF.

This chain connects TRBV12-5 to TRBJ1-1; no clear D gene. V was clipped by 1 base and J by 3 bases, with 6 bases between them. CDR3 size: 13 residues. Germline CDR1 reads LGHNT; CDR2 reads FRNRAP. CDR3 sequence: CASGLGEDTEAFF. In DNA form, the CDR3 reads TGTGCTAGTGGTTTGGGGGAGGACACTGAAGCTTTCTTT.

The chain recombines TRBV7-8 with TRBJ2-1, with D unresolved. From germline, CDR1 is SGHVS and CDR2 FQNEAQ. V was cut by 5 bases and J by 2 bases, with 4 bases left in between. The CDR3 sequence is 12 residues long. The CDR3 loop is CASSPTYNEQFF. The CDR3 DNA follows: TGTGCCAGCAGCCCTACCTACAATGAGCAGTTCTTC.

The rearrangement uses TRBV27 and TRBJ1-4; D uncertain. Per the germline V gene, CDR1 is MNHEY and CDR2 is SMNVEV (reference sequence). The length of the CDR3 is 16 residues. The V end lost 4 bases, the J end lost 2 bases, and 14 bases lay between the germline ends. The CDR3 is CASSYAWRRTNEKLFF. The CDR3 DNA follows: TGTGCCAGCAGTTACGCGTGGAGGAGGACTAATGAAAAACTGTTTTTT.

The gene calls are TRBV28 and TRBJ2-5, with 7 bases matching TRBD1. CDR3 size: 15 residues. V shed 5 bases and J 2 bases; nucleotides not matched to a gene: 8. CDR1 and CDR2 from the germline V gene are MDHEN and SYDVKM. The CDR3 is CASSPQGRPQETQYF. CDR3 in DNA: TGTGCCAGCAGTCCACAGGGGCGCCCACAAGAGACCCAGTACTTC.

This clone was seen only a few times. This chain connects TRBV19 to TRBJ2-5, with TRBD1 matching over 7 bases. Unmatched junction bases numbered 2, after V lost 6 bases and J lost 1 base. The CDR3 has 13 amino acids. Per germline, CDR1 LNHDA and CDR2 SQIVND (reference sequence). The CDR3 sequence: CASRDRSQETQYF. The CDR3 DNA sequence: TGTGCCAGTAGGGACAGGAGCCAAGAGACCCAGTACTTC.

This chain connects TRBV28 to TRBJ2-7; 14 bases agree with TRBD2. The CDR3 consists of 17 residues. V was clipped by 6 bases and J by 4 bases; unmatched bases: 11. CDR1 and CDR2 from the germline V gene are MDHEN and SYDVKM. As DNA, the CDR3 is TGTGCCAGCAGCCCTTATGGGGGACTAGCGGGAGTTTACGAGCAGTACTTC. Protein: CASSPYGGLAGVYEQYF.

The chain couples TRBV5-6 to TRBJ2-5; 9 bases line up with TRBD1. This CDR3 contains 14 residues. V shed 4 bases and J 4 bases; nucleotides not matched to a gene: 5. Germline CDR1 SGHDT, CDR2 YYEEEE. The CDR3 is CASSIPGQGETQYF. DNA of the CDR3: TGTGCCAGCAGCATTCCGGGACAGGGAGAGACCCAGTACTTC.

The chain combines TRBV6-1 with TRBJ2-1, with a weak D call TRBD2 (5 bases). The CDR3 runs 12 residues. V lost 6 bases and J lost 8, with 11 bases in between. CDR1 and CDR2 (germline): MNHNS, SASEGT. CDR3 bases: TGTGCCAGCAGCATTACTAGTTATGAGCAGTTCTTC. This sequence encodes CASSITSYEQFF.

This chain joins TRBV30 and TRBJ1-1; 8 bases are a match to TRBD1. V was pared by 2 bases and J by 11 bases, with 7 bases of the junction left unmatched. The length of the CDR3 is 12 residues. The germline gives CDR1 GTSNPN, CDR2 SVGIG (reference sequence). Written as DNA, the CDR3 is TGTGCCTGGAGTAAACAGGGGGGTTCGGCTTTCTTT. Its protein is CAWSKQGGSAFF.

The chain combines TRBV28 with TRBJ2-1; no definite D call. This CDR3 has 14 residues. V was shortened by 6 bases and J by 0 bases, with 9 bases between the two germline ends. Germline CDR1 is MDHEN and CDR2 is SYDVKM. The CDR3 spells CASRTEPSYNEQFF. DNA for the CDR3: TGTGCCAGCAGAACAGAGCCCTCCTACAATGAGCAGTTCTTC.

CDR3 sequence: CASSVLSSPLHF. The CDR3 DNA is TGTGCCAGCAGCGTATTGAGTTCACCCCTCCACTTT. This rearrangement joins TRBV9 to TRBJ1-6; D not resolved. The CDR3 contains 12 residues. Germline CDR1 SGDLS, CDR2 YYNGEE. The germline V and J ends were trimmed by 1 base and 9 bases, with 5 bases remaining between them.

CDR3 sequence (DNA): TGCGCCAGCAGCCAAGGCTCATCCGGGACAGGGGGAAATTCACCCCTCCACTTT. It specifies CASSQGSSGTGGNSPLHF. This rearrangement joins TRBV4-3 to TRBJ1-6, with 11 bases that match TRBD1. Germline lookup yields CDR1 LGHNA and CDR2 YSLEER. The ends lost 1 base at V and 7 bases at J; junction bases unmatched: 9. The CDR3 loop spans 18 amino acids.